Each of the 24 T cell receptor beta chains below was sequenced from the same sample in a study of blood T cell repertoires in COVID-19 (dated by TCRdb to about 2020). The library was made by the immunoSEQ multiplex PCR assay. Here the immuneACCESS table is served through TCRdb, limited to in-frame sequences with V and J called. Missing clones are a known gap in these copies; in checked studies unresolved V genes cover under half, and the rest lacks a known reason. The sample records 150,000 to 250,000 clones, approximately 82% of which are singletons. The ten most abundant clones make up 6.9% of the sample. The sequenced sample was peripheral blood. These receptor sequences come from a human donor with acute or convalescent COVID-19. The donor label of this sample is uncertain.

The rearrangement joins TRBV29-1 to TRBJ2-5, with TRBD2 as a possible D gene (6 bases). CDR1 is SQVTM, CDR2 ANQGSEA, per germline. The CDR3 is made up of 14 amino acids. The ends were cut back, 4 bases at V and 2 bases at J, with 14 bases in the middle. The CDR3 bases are TGCAGCGTTGTCTTTGCGGGACGACAAGAGACCCAGTACTTC. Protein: CSVVFAGRQETQYF.

The CDR3 protein is CASSPHIGQPQHF. The CDR3 DNA reads TGTGCCAGCAGCCCTCATATAGGACAACCCCAGCATTTT. The chain links TRBV7-2 to TRBJ1-5; maybe TRBD1 (5 bases). This CDR3 has 13 amino acids. The germline V and J ends were trimmed by 5 bases and 10 bases, with 15 bases remaining between them. Germline-derived CDR1 and CDR2 are SGHTA and FQGNSA.

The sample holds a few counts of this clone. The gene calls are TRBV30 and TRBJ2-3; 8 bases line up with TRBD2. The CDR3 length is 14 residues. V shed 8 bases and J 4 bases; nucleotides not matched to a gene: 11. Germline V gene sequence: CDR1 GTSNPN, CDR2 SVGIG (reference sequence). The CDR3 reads CAGSSGGGPDTQYF. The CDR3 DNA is TGTGCCGGTTCAAGCGGGGGAGGGCCAGATACGCAGTATTTT.

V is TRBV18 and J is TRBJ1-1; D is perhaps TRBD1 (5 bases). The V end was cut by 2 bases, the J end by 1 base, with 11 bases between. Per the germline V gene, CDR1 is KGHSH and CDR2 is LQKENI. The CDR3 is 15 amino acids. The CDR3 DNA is TGTGCCAGCTCACCAGGAGCACAGGCGAACACTGAAGCTTTCTTT. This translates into CASSPGAQANTEAFF.

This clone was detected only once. CDR3 DNA: TGTGCCAGCTCCAAAGGGGGTTATAGCAATCAGCCCCAGCATTTT. Residues: CASSKGGYSNQPQHF. The V and J genes are TRBV6-5 and TRBJ1-5; weak D call: TRBD1 (6 bases). CDR1 and CDR2 (germline): MNHEY, SVGAGI. CDR3 length: 15 residues. Trimming shortened V by 8 bases and J by 0 bases, and 14 bases separated the two germline ends.

CDR3 bases: TGTGCCACCAGTGATTTGTCTAGCGGGAGGGGGGATACGCAGTATTTT. This codes for CATSDLSSGRGDTQYF. The chain links TRBV24-1 to TRBJ2-3; 12 nucleotides match TRBD2. Germline V gene data show CDR1 as KGHDR and CDR2 as SFDVKD. The CDR3 contains 16 residues. The ends lost 0 bases at V and 6 bases at J; junction bases unmatched: 3.

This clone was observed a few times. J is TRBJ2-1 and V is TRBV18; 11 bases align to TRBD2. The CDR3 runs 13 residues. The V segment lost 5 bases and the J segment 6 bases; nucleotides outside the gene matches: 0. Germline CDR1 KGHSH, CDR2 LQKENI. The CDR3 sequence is CASSTSGSNEQFF. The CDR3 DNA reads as TGTGCCAGCTCAACTAGCGGGAGCAATGAGCAGTTCTTC.

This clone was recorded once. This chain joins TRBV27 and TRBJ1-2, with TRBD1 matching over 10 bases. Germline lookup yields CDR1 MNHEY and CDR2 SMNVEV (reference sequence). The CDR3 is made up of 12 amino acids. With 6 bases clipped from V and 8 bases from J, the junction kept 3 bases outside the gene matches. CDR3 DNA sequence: TGTGCCAGCAGCCTGACAGGGGGCGGCTACACCTTC. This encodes CASSLTGGGYTF.

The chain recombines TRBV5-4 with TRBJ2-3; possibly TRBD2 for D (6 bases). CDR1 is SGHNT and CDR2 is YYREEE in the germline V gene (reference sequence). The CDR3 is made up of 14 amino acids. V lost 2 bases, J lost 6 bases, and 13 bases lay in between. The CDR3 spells CASSLPGAGDTQYF. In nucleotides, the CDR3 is TGTGCCAGCAGCTTACCGGGAGCGGGCGATACGCAGTATTTT.

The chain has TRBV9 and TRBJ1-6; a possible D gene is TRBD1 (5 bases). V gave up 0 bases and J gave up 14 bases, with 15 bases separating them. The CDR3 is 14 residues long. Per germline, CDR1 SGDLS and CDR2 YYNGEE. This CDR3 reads CASSVEAPPRALHF. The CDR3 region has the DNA TGTGCCAGCAGCGTAGAGGCCCCGCCCAGGGCCCTCCACTTT.

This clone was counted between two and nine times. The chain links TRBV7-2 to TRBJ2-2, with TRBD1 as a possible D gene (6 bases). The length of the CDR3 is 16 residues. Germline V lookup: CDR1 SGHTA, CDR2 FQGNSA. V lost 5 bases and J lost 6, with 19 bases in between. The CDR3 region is CASSPKTGHGAGELFF. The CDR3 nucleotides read TGTGCCAGCAGCCCGAAAACAGGGCACGGTGCCGGGGAGCTGTTTTTT.

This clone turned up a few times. The CDR3 DNA reads TGTGCCAGCAGTGAACGTTCCCCAGGGCTCAACGAGCAGTACTTC. Encoded protein: CASSERSPGLNEQYF. This chain connects TRBV6-1 to TRBJ2-7; weak D call: TRBD1 (5 bases). The CDR3 contains 15 residues. V lost 2 bases to trimming and J lost 5 bases, with 16 bases between them. Germline CDR1 and CDR2: MNHNS and SASEGT.

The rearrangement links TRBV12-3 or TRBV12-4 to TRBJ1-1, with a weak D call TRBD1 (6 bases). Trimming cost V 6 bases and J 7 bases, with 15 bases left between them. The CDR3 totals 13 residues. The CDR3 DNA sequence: TGTGCCAGCAGCCACACAGGGAAGATTGAAGCTTTCTTT. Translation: CASSHTGKIEAFF.

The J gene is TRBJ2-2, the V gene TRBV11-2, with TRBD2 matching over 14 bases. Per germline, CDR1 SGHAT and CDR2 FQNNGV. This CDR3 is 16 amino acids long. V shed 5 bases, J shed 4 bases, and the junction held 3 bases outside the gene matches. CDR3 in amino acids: CASSVGLAGGTGELFF. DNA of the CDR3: TGTGCCAGCAGCGTTGGACTAGCGGGAGGCACCGGGGAGCTGTTTTTT. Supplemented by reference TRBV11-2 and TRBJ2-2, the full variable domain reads EAGVAQSPRYKIIEKRQSVAFWCNPISGHATLYWYQQILGQGPKLLIQFQNNGVVDDSQLPKDRFSAERLKGVDSTLKIQPAKLEDSAVYLCASSVGLAGGTGELFFGEGSRLTVL.

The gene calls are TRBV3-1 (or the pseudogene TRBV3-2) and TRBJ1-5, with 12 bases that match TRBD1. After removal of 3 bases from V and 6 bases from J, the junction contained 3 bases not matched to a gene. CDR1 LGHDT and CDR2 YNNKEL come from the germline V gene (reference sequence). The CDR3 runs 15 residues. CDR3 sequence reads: CASSHSGQGAQPQHF. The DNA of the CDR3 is TGTGCCAGCAGCCATTCGGGACAGGGGGCTCAGCCCCAGCATTTT.

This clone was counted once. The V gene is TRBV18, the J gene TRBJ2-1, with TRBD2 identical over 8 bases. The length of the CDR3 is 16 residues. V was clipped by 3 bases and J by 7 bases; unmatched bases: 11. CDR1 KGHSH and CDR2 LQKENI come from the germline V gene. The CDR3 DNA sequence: TGTGCCAGCTCACCTGAGCTTAGCGGGGTCCGGAATGAGCAGTTCTTC. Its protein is CASSPELSGVRNEQFF.

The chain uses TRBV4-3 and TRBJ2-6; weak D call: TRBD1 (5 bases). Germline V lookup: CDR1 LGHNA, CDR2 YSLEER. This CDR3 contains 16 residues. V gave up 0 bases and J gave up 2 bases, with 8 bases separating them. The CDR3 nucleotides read TGCGCCAGCAGCCAAGATAGGGGCACTGGGGCCAACGTCCTGACTTTC. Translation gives CASSQDRGTGANVLTF.

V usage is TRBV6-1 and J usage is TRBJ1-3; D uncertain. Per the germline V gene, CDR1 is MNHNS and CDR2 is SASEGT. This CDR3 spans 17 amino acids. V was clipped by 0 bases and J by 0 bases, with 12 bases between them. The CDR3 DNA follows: TGTGCCAGCAGTGAAGCTACCCCGGGAAGCTCTGGAAACACCATATATTTT. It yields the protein CASSEATPGSSGNTIYF.

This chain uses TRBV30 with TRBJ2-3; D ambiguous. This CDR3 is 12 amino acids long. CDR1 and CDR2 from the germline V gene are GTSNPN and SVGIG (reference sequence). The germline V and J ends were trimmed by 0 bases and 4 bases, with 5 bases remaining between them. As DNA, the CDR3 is TGTGCCTGGAGTGTCCCTGCAGATACGCAGTATTTT. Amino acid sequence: CAWSVPADTQYF. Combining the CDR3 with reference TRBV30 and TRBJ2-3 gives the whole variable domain SQTIHQWPATLVQPVGSPLSLECTVEGTSNPNLYWYRQAAGRGLQLLFYSVGIGQISSEVPQNLSASRPQDRQFILSSKKLLLSDSGFYLCAWSVPADTQYFGPGTRLTVL.

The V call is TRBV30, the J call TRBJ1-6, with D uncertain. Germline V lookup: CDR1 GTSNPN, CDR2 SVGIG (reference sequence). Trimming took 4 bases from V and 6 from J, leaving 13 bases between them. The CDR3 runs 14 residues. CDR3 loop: CAWTPGGANSPLHF. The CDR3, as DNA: TGTGCCTGGACCCCCGGAGGTGCTAATTCACCCCTCCACTTT.

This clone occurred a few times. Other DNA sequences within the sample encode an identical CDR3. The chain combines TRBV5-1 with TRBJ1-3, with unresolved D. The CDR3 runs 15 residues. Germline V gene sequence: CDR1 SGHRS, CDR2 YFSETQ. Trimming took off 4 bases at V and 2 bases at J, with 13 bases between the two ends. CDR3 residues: CASSPNGGAGNTIYF. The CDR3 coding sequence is TGCGCCAGCAGCCCGAACGGAGGAGCTGGAAACACCATATATTTT. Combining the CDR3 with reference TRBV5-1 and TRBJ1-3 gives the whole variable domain KAGVTQTPRYLIKTRGQQVTLSCSPISGHRSVSWYQQTPGQGLQFLFEYFSETQRNKGNFPGRFSGRQFSNSRSEMNVSTLELGDSALYLCASSPNGGAGNTIYFGEGSWLTVV.

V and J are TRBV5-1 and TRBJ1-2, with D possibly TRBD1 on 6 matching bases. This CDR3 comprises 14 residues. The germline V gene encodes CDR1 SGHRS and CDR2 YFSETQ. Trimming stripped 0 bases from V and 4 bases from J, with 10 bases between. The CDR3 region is CASSLEGHSYGYTF. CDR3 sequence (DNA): TGCGCCAGCAGCTTGGAGGGACACTCCTATGGCTACACCTTC.

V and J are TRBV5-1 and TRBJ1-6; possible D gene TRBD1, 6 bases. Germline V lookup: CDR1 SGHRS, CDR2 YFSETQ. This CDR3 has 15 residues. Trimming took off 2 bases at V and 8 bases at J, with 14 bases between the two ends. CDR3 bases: TGCGCCAGCAGCTTTTCGACAGGCCCCGATTCACCCCTCCACTTT. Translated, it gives CASSFSTGPDSPLHF.

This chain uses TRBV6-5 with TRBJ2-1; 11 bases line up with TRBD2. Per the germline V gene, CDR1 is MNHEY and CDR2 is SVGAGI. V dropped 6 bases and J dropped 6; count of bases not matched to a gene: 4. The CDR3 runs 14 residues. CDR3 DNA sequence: TGTGCCAGCAGACTAGCGGGAGATCTCAATGAGCAGTTCTTC. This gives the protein CASRLAGDLNEQFF.